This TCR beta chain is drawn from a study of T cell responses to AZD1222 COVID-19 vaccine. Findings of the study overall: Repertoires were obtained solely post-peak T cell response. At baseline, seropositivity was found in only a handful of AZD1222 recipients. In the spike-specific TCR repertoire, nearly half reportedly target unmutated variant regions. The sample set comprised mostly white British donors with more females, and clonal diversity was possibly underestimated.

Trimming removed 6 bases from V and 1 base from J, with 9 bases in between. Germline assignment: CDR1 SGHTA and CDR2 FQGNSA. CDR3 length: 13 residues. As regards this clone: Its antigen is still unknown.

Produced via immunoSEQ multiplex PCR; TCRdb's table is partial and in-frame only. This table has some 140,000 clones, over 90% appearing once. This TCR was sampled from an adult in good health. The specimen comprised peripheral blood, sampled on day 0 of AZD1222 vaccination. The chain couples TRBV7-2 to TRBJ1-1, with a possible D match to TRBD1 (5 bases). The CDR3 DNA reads TGTGCCAGCAGTTCTCAGGGGAACACTGAAGCTTTCTTT. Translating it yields CASSSQGNTEAFF.